A selection of T cell receptor beta chains follows, all from one sample in a study of blood T cell repertoires in COVID-19. Clones were sequenced by immunoSEQ multiplex PCR, and TCRdb holds only the in-frame ones, with some missing. The sample records approximately 330,000 clones, over 80% being singletons. Material: peripheral blood. The source of these receptors is a man younger than 45 with COVID-19, enrolled during active disease. The CDR3 runs from the conserved cysteine through the conserved F or W. The order of the fields is clone size, V gene, J gene, D gene, CDR3 protein, CDR3 DNA. D genes are given only for firm matches. Clone sizes are given selectively: once, few, many, or a class where the clone is expanded.

>NA|TRBV11-2|TRBJ2-1|TRBD1
CASSPIRGIYNEQFF
TGTGCCAGCAGCCCCATCAGGGGGATCTACAATGAGCAGTTCTTC
>NA|TRBV15|TRBJ1-5|NA
CATSGGSAGNSNQPQHF
TGTGCCACCAGCGGAGGGAGTGCAGGGAATAGCAATCAGCCCCAGCATTTT
>few|TRBV19|TRBJ2-2|TRBD2
CASSIVAGDTGELFF
TGTGCCAGTAGTATCGTAGCGGGAGACACCGGGGAGCTGTTTTTT
>NA|TRBV7-8|TRBJ2-3|NA
CASSFISADTQYF
TGTGCCAGCAGCTTTATCAGCGCAGATACGCAGTATTTT
>many|TRBV15|TRBJ2-3|NA
CATSNPGGSTDTQYF
TGTGCCACCAGCAATCCGGGGGGCAGCACAGATACGCAGTATTTT
>NA|TRBV5-6|TRBJ2-2|NA
CASSLFSDTGELFF
TGTGCCAGCAGCTTGTTCAGCGACACCGGGGAGCTGTTTTTT
>few|TRBV5-4|TRBJ2-3|TRBD1
CASSRQGSTDTQYF
TGTGCCAGCAGCCGACAGGGGAGCACAGATACGCAGTATTTT
>NA|TRBV7-2|TRBJ2-2|NA
CASSRGQLDYTGELFF
TGTGCCAGCAGCAGAGGACAGTTAGACTACACCGGGGAGCTGTTTTTT
>NA|TRBV3-1/TRBV3-2|TRBJ2-1|TRBD2
CASSQELAASYNEQFF
TGTGCCAGCAGCCAAGAACTAGCGGCTTCCTACAATGAGCAGTTCTTC
>NA|TRBV7-2|TRBJ2-1|NA
CASSPTDSYNEQFF
TGTGCCAGCAGCCCTACAGATTCCTACAATGAGCAGTTCTTC
>NA|TRBV12-5|TRBJ2-1|NA
CASGLVLSPRVDEQFF
TGTGCTAGTGGTTTGGTACTCTCGCCCAGGGTGGATGAGCAGTTCTTC
>NA|TRBV9|TRBJ2-1|TRBD2
CASSQGAQAGRFNEQFF
TGTGCCAGCAGCCAGGGCGCCCAAGCGGGGAGATTCAATGAGCAGTTCTTC
>NA|TRBV24-1|TRBJ2-2|TRBD2
CATGTSGSGGTGELFF
TGTGCCACCGGGACTAGCGGGAGCGGGGGCACCGGGGAGCTGTTTTTT
>once|TRBV19|TRBJ2-4|NA
CASSIEGPAVAKNIQYF
TGTGCCAGTAGTATAGAGGGGCCGGCTGTAGCCAAAAACATTCAGTACTTC
>NA|TRBV11-2|TRBJ2-3|TRBD2
CASSFPSGGVADTQYF
TGTGCCAGCAGCTTTCCTAGCGGGGGGGTCGCAGATACGCAGTATTTT
>NA|TRBV28|TRBJ2-1|TRBD2
CASSPLAGAYNEQFF
TGTGCCAGCAGCCCCCTAGCGGGAGCTTACAATGAGCAGTTCTTC
>NA|TRBV6-5|TRBJ1-3|TRBD1
CASSPRDRGNTIYF
TGTGCCAGCAGTCCCCGGGACAGGGGGAACACCATATATTTT
>few|TRBV2|TRBJ1-1|TRBD1
CASSVDQGAQTFF
TGTGCCAGCAGTGTGGACCAGGGGGCGCAGACTTTCTTT
>NA|TRBV9|TRBJ2-1|NA
CASSSGGSTYNEQFF
TGTGCCAGCAGCTCTGGAGGGTCTACCTACAATGAGCAGTTCTTC
>NA|TRBV7-9|TRBJ1-3|TRBD1
CASSQIPGQSLGNTIYF
TGTGCCAGCAGCCAGATTCCGGGACAGTCCCTTGGGAACACCATATATTTT
>once|TRBV27|TRBJ2-1|NA
CASSEAGTYNEQFF
TGTGCCAGCAGTGAGGCGGGTACATACAATGAGCAGTTCTTC
>NA|TRBV28|TRBJ2-7|NA
CASRRGQLYEQYF
TGTGCCAGCAGGCGGGGACAGCTCTACGAGCAGTACTTC
>few|TRBV2|TRBJ1-1|NA
CASKGVGDMNTEAFF
TGTGCCAGCAAGGGGGTGGGAGATATGAACACTGAAGCTTTCTTT
>once|TRBV4-3|TRBJ2-7|NA
CASSQDPGNLYEQYF
TGCGCCAGCAGCCAAGATCCGGGGAACCTCTACGAGCAGTACTTC
>NA|TRBV5-4|TRBJ2-3|TRBD2
CASSARAGILRTGTQYF
TGTGCCAGCAGCGCCCGAGCGGGGATTCTTAGGACGGGTACGCAGTATTTT
>NA|TRBV6-5|TRBJ2-7|NA
CASSTITSSGQYF
TGTGCCAGCAGTACGATCACCAGCAGCGGGCAGTACTTC
>NA|TRBV7-3|TRBJ2-2|NA
CASSLIPVQQNTGELFF
TGTGCCAGCAGCTTAATACCGGTACAGCAGAACACCGGGGAGCTGTTTTTT
>once|TRBV6-5|TRBJ1-5|TRBD1
CASQDRANQPQHF
TGTGCCAGCCAGGACAGGGCCAATCAGCCCCAGCATTTT
>once|TRBV2|TRBJ2-3|NA
CASGGADTQYF
TGTGCCAGCGGGGGGGCGGATACGCAGTATTTT
>NA|TRBV27|TRBJ2-7|TRBD1
CASSPGTGGYEQYF
TGTGCCAGCAGTCCCGGGACAGGGGGGTACGAGCAGTACTTC
>NA|TRBV4-1|TRBJ2-1|TRBD2
CASSQERASGEGNEQFF
TGCGCCAGCAGCCAAGAGCGCGCTAGCGGGGAGGGCAATGAGCAGTTCTTC
>once|TRBV30|TRBJ2-7|NA
CAWTAGYEQYF
TGTGCCTGGACAGCAGGCTACGAGCAGTACTTC
>once|TRBV14|TRBJ2-2|TRBD1
CASSQIWGVRQGKTGELFF
TGTGCCAGCAGCCAAATATGGGGGGTCAGACAGGGGAAAACCGGGGAGCTGTTTTTT
>NA|TRBV2|TRBJ2-5|NA
CASSEAVRGYQETQYF
TGTGCCAGCAGTGAAGCGGTCCGGGGGTACCAAGAGACCCAGTACTTC
>NA|TRBV6-2/TRBV6-3|TRBJ2-6|TRBD2
CASSTGGTGANVLTF
TGTGCCAGCAGCACGGGGGGGACTGGGGCCAACGTCCTGACTTTC
>once|TRBV5-1|TRBJ2-6|NA
CASSLTVYGANVLTF
TGCGCCAGCAGCCTCACGGTTTATGGGGCCAACGTCCTGACTTTC
>NA|TRBV19|TRBJ2-7|NA
CASSRRHENSYEQYF
TGTGCCAGTAGCCGGCGACACGAGAATTCCTACGAGCAGTACTTC
>NA|TRBV6-2/TRBV6-3|TRBJ1-5|NA
CASSYLGPRWTDQPQHF
TGTGCCAGCAGTTACTTGGGACCTCGTTGGACAGATCAGCCCCAGCATTTT
>NA|TRBV11-2|TRBJ1-1|NA
CASSLGAPEAFF
TGTGCCAGCAGCTTAGGGGCACCTGAAGCTTTCTTT
>NA|TRBV6-2/TRBV6-3|TRBJ2-1|TRBD1
CASSYGPTLTGAINNEQFF
TGTGCCAGCAGTTACGGCCCCACCCTGACAGGGGCGATAAACAATGAGCAGTTCTTC
>NA|TRBV6-2/TRBV6-3|TRBJ1-5|TRBD1
CASSFPGTGRNQPQHF
TGTGCCAGCAGTTTTCCCGGGACAGGGCGCAATCAGCCCCAGCATTTT
>NA|TRBV2|TRBJ2-6|TRBD1
CASSAGTGPNVLTF
TGTGCCAGCAGCGCCGGGACAGGGCCCAACGTCCTGACTTTC
>NA|TRBV27|TRBJ1-2|TRBD1
CASSSQGTVYGYTF
TGTGCCAGCAGTTCCCAGGGGACAGTCTATGGCTACACCTTC
>NA|TRBV7-2|TRBJ1-1|TRBD1
CASRPGGNTEAFF
TGTGCCAGCAGGCCAGGGGGCAACACTGAAGCTTTCTTT
>NA|TRBV28|TRBJ1-6|TRBD1
CASSLTGGGMGSPLHF
TGTGCCAGCAGTCTGACAGGGGGCGGCATGGGTTCACCCCTCCACTTT